What follows is one T cell receptor (beta chain) and its context. Individuals aged 18 to 89 years were recruited from 24 US areas. Two consecutive negative NP/OP PCR tests, clearance, or resolved symptoms defined Cohort 3 recovery. As handled by the study authors: Nucleated cell counts were estimated from reference gene primer amplification. Generated by immunoSEQ multiplex PCR, the TCRdb table keeps only in-frame clones and is missing some. The V and J calls and clone size were taken over from that table, and D and trimming were inferred from the DNA. The sample holds 310,000 or so clones; roughly 90% are singletons and the top ten take 8% to 9.5%. This specimen comes from a study of blood T cell repertoires in COVID-19. Study-wide context: The United States, Italy and Spain supplied acute and convalescent COVID-19 samples.

The J segment lost 8 bases and the V segment lost 7 bases, leaving 6 bases of the junction unmatched. The CDR3 covers 13 residues. The V gene's germline CDR1 is MNHEY and CDR2 SMNVEV (reference sequence). Specimen: PBMCs or T cells enriched from blood (not recorded which). V gene TRBV27 combines with J gene TRBJ1-2, with 11 bases lining up with TRBD1. The sequence derives from a woman aged 18-29 years who had recovered from COVID-19. In DNA, the CDR3 is TGTGCCAGCACCGCGGGACAGGGGGGCGGCTACACCTTC. This sequence encodes CASTAGQGGGYTF.